This T cell receptor beta chain was found in a study of shared clonotypes between healthy human individuals. Study results and caveats: Among the subsets, naive ones generally showed larger estimated richness than memory ones.

Sequenced by immunoSEQ multiplex PCR; TCRdb stores in-frame clones only, minus some. The sample contains 800,000 to 950,000 clones, around 96% of which appear only once. Germline-derived CDR1 and CDR2 are LNHNV and YYDKDF (reference sequence). The CDR3 contains 14 residues. V was shortened by 2 bases and J by 2 bases, with 8 bases between the two germline ends. In regard to this clone: Antigen unknown.

The naive CD8 fraction comprised CD45RO-negative cells positively selected for CCR7 and excluded terminally differentiated effector memory CD45RA+ cells. The sequencing input was naive CD8+ T cells sorted from blood. The TCR sequence derives from a man aged 30 to 39 in good health. This sequence joins TRBV15 and TRBJ2-3; D gene unclear. CDR3 region: CATSRYRLTDTQYF. CDR3 nucleotide sequence: TGTGCCACCAGCAGATACAGACTCACAGATACGCAGTATTTT. The variable domain in full, with the rest retrieved from reference TRBV15 and TRBJ2-3, is DAMVIQNPRYQVTQFGKPVTLSCSQTLNHNVMYWYQQKSSQAPKLLFHYYDKDFNNEADTPDNFQSRRPNTSFCFLDIRSPGLGDTAMYLCATSRYRLTDTQYFGPGTRLTVL.